These 23 T cell receptor beta chains were sequenced from one sample in a study of blood T cells in healthy people across ages. A J-beta primer mix and a sample-barcoded 5' primer were used in a second PCR of roughly 7 to 12 cycles. MiXCR, run by TCRdb on the 5' RACE reads, gives a single entry per CDR3 protein. This table holds some 1.4 million distinct CDR3 sequences, roughly 40% found once. The source material was blood. The receptors come from a woman aged 18-30 years in good health.

The V gene is TRBV5-1, the J gene TRBJ2-3; 16 bases agree with TRBD2. V lost 4 bases, J lost 5 bases, and 7 bases stayed unmatched. In germline, CDR1 is SGHRS, CDR2 YFSETQ. CDR3 length equals 17 residues. The CDR3 sequence is CASSTGTSGGVGDTQYF. CDR3 in DNA: TGCGCCAGCAGCACCGGGACTAGCGGGGGGGTAGGAGATACGCAGTATTTT.

This sequence joins TRBV6-6 and TRBJ1-2; no firm D call. With 6 bases removed from V and 6 bases from J, the gap between germline ends came to 14 bases. There are 13 residues in the CDR3. Germline-derived CDR1 and CDR2 are MNHNY and SVGAGI (reference sequence). The CDR3, as DNA: TGTGCCAGCAGCACGACAAGATTTGATGGCTACACCTTC. Protein product: CASSTTRFDGYTF.

This clonotype was counted between two and nine times. V gene TRBV6-6 combines with J gene TRBJ2-7; D not resolved. CDR3 length: 14 residues. Trimming left V 6 bases short and J 5 bases short, with 17 bases between. Germline CDR1 MNHNY, CDR2 SVGAGI (reference sequence). The CDR3 reads CASRAGGSLNEQYF. CDR3 bases: TGTGCCAGCAGGGCAGGCGGATCCCTTAACGAGCAGTACTTC.

This clonotype has a handful of counts. This rearrangement joins TRBV6-6 to TRBJ2-7; weak D call: TRBD2 (7 bases). Trimming shortened V by 0 bases and J by 6 bases, and 12 bases separated the two germline ends. This CDR3 region has 14 residues. Germline loops: CDR1 MNHNY, CDR2 SVGAGI (reference sequence). The CDR3 DNA is TGTGCCAGCAGTTACTCTGGGGGGGCGGTCGAGCAGTACTTC. It is translated as CASSYSGGAVEQYF.

This clonotype was seen more than once but under ten times. The V and J genes are TRBV29-1 and TRBJ1-2; tentatively, D is TRBD1 (6 bases). The germline V gene encodes CDR1 SQVTM and CDR2 ANQGSEA. V gave up 7 bases and J gave up 3 bases, with 15 bases separating them. CDR3 length: 13 residues. The CDR3 region has the DNA TGCAGCGCCCGAGGGGGTTTGTACTATGGCTACACCTTC. Protein sequence: CSARGGLYYGYTF.

The chain links TRBV9 to TRBJ1-4; tentatively, D is TRBD1 (5 bases). The CDR3 is made up of 13 amino acids. Germline lookup yields CDR1 SGDLS and CDR2 YYNGEE. Deletions cut 3 bases from V and 4 bases from J, with 7 bases between. CDR3 sequence reads: CASSDRNNEKLFF. The CDR3 coding sequence is TGTGCCAGCAGCGACAGGAATAATGAAAAACTGTTTTTT.

As concerns this clonotype: Germline and junction disagree at one end, which may indicate a read error. The chain is built from TRBV7-2 and TRBJ2-1, with TRBD2 identical over 7 bases. CDR3 length equals 15 residues. The V gene's germline CDR1 is SGHTA and CDR2 FQGNSA. The CDR3 nucleotides are TGTGCCATCAGCTTAGGAGGACTAGTCGTCAATGAGCAGTTCTTC. This encodes CAISLGGLVVNEQFF.

The V gene is TRBV2, the J gene TRBJ2-2, with TRBD2 matching 8 bases. The CDR3 loop spans 17 amino acids. Germline V gene lookup returns CDR1 SNHLY and CDR2 FYNNEI. The J segment lost 6 bases and the V segment lost 7 bases, leaving 16 bases of the junction unmatched. The CDR3 region is CASIEAPRGDLPGELFF. DNA for the CDR3: TGTGCCAGCATCGAAGCGCCGCGGGGGGATCTCCCCGGGGAGCTGTTTTTT. The complete variable domain, with remaining parts taken from reference TRBV2 and TRBJ2-2, reads EPEVTQTPSHQVTQMGQEVILRCVPISNHLYFYWYRQILGQKVEFLVSFYNNEISEKSEIFDDQFSVERPDGSNFTLKIRSTKLEDSAMYFCASIEAPRGDLPGELFFGEGSRLTVL.

The rearrangement uses TRBV27 and TRBJ2-5; tentative D call: TRBD1 (6 bases). The DNA end is a closer match to TRBJ2-7, so the J assignment may be wrong. The germline gives CDR1 MNHEY, CDR2 SMNVEV (reference sequence). The CDR3 contains 12 residues. The chain's CDR3 is CAIITGNREQYF. CDR3 nucleotides: TGTGCCATCATAACAGGGAATCGCGAGCAGTACTTC.

The chain joins TRBV27 to TRBJ1-1; D is unclear. Trimming took 7 bases from V and 1 from J, leaving 10 bases between them. The CDR3 is made up of 13 amino acids. In germline, CDR1 is MNHEY, CDR2 SMNVEV (reference sequence). The chain's CDR3 is CASTPLPNTEAFF. The CDR3 DNA follows: TGTGCCAGCACCCCACTGCCGAACACTGAAGCTTTCTTT.

The gene calls are TRBV20-1 and TRBJ1-1, with a possible D match to TRBD1 (5 bases). Trimming left V 5 bases short and J 4 bases short, with 20 bases between. CDR3 length: 15 residues. Germline assignment: CDR1 DFQATT and CDR2 SNEGSKA (reference sequence). CDR3 protein: CSAPKLARGGTEAFF. CDR3 DNA sequence: TGCAGTGCTCCGAAACTGGCTAGGGGTGGCACTGAAGCTTTCTTT.

There are a few counts of this clonotype. This chain uses TRBV10-2 with TRBJ2-3; D ambiguous. The CDR3 spans 14 residues. Deletions cut 8 bases from V and 3 bases from J, with 15 bases between. Per germline, CDR1 WSHSY and CDR2 SAAADI. CDR3 sequence (DNA): TGCGCCAGCCCCCTCGCAAGACGGACAGATACGCAGTATTTT. Translating it yields CASPLARRTDTQYF.

There are a few counts of this clonotype. The rearrangement links TRBV14 to TRBJ2-1, with 8 nucleotides matching TRBD2. Germline trimming cut 3 bases from V and 9 bases from J; bases unmatched to any gene: 7. CDR1 SGHDN and CDR2 FVKESK come from the germline V gene. The CDR3 has 14 amino acids. The CDR3 is CASSQGLGITEQFF. In nucleotides, the CDR3 is TGTGCCAGCAGCCAGGGACTAGGGATTACTGAGCAGTTCTTC.

This clonotype was seen more than once but under ten times. The J gene is TRBJ2-3, the V gene TRBV2; TRBD2 matches at 10 bases. The J segment lost 4 bases and the V segment lost 0 bases, leaving 4 bases of the junction unmatched. The CDR3 contains 16 residues. Germline CDR1 is SNHLY and CDR2 is FYNNEI. The CDR3: CASSEALAGRADTQYF. The CDR3 DNA sequence: TGTGCCAGCAGTGAAGCACTAGCGGGAAGGGCAGATACGCAGTATTTT.

The chain links TRBV7-7 to TRBJ2-3; the match to TRBD2 covers 10 bases. J was trimmed by 3 bases and V by 6 bases; bases with no gene match: 9. Germline assignment: CDR1 SSHAT and CDR2 FNYEAQ (reference sequence). The CDR3 length is 16 residues. CDR3 sequence: CASSFFASGSTDTQYF. In nucleotides, the CDR3 is TGTGCCAGCAGTTTTTTTGCTAGCGGGAGTACAGATACGCAGTATTTT.

This clonotype was recorded only once. The gene calls are TRBV5-1 and TRBJ2-5, with 8 positions matching TRBD1. The V segment lost 8 bases and the J segment 2 bases; nucleotides outside the gene matches: 5. The CDR3 consists of 13 residues. CDR1 is SGHRS, CDR2 YFSETQ, per germline. CDR3 in amino acids: CARSRTGQETQYF. CDR3 DNA: TGCGCCAGAAGCCGGACAGGGCAAGAGACCCAGTACTTC. Complete variable domain (other parts from reference TRBV5-1 and TRBJ2-5): KAGVTQTPRYLIKTRGQQVTLSCSPISGHRSVSWYQQTPGQGLQFLFEYFSETQRNKGNFPGRFSGRQFSNSRSEMNVSTLELGDSALYLCARSRTGQETQYFGPGTRLLVL.

The chain uses TRBV29-1 and TRBJ1-1, with D possibly being TRBD1 (5 bases). Germline lookup yields CDR1 SQVTM and CDR2 ANQGSEA. Between the trimmed V and J ends, which lost 5 bases and 3 bases, there was a span of 10 bases. CDR3 length: 12 amino acids. The CDR3 loop reads CSVRQLHTEAFF. DNA of the CDR3: TGCAGCGTTAGACAGTTACACACTGAAGCTTTCTTT.

V gene TRBV3-1 combines with J gene TRBJ2-1, with D perhaps matching TRBD2 (7 bases). The CDR3 is 17 residues long. Germline assignment: CDR1 LGHDT and CDR2 YNNKEL (reference sequence). Deletions cut 2 bases from V and 0 bases from J, with 14 bases between. The CDR3 sequence: CASSQRSGGFSYNEQFF. The CDR3 region has the DNA TGTGCCAGCAGCCAAAGATCGGGGGGCTTCTCCTACAATGAGCAGTTCTTC.

The chain couples TRBV12-3 or TRBV12-4 to TRBJ2-1, with 13 bases identical to TRBD2. V shed 10 bases, J shed 9 bases, and the junction held 6 bases outside the gene matches. The length of the CDR3 is 13 residues. CDR3 residues: CATGTSGIIEQFF. CDR3 nucleotide sequence: TGTGCCACCGGGACTAGCGGGATCATTGAGCAGTTCTTC.

The chain has TRBV15 and TRBJ2-1, with 10 positions matching TRBD2. CDR3 length: 15 amino acids. With 8 bases clipped from V and 10 bases from J, the junction kept 14 bases outside the gene matches. Germline-derived CDR1 and CDR2 are LNHNV and YYDKDF (reference sequence). The CDR3 here is CATLGTGTSVEEQFF. The DNA of the CDR3 is TGTGCCACCTTAGGAACCGGGACTAGCGTTGAGGAGCAGTTCTTC.

This chain links TRBV30 with TRBJ1-2; 7 nucleotides agree with TRBD1. The CDR3 spans 14 residues. In germline, CDR1 is GTSNPN, CDR2 SVGIG (reference sequence). J was trimmed by 0 bases and V by 4 bases; bases with no gene match: 5. The CDR3 is CAWMEGAPNYGYTF. CDR3 nucleotide sequence: TGTGCCTGGATGGAGGGGGCACCTAACTATGGCTACACCTTC.

The gene calls are TRBV12-3 or TRBV12-4 and TRBJ2-3; 12 bases match TRBD1. The J segment lost 0 bases and the V segment lost 3 bases, leaving 4 bases of the junction unmatched. The CDR3 consists of 17 residues. CDR3 residues: CASSLGDRGLSTDTQYF. In nucleotides, the CDR3 is TGTGCCAGCAGTTTGGGGGACAGGGGGCTTAGCACAGATACGCAGTATTTT.

This clonotype was seen more than once but under ten times. The chain links TRBV11-3 to TRBJ2-5, with 8 bases aligning to TRBD1. Trimming removed 2 bases from V and 6 bases from J; junction bases left unmatched: 11. CDR3 length: 16 amino acids. Germline lookup yields CDR1 SGHNT and CDR2 YENEEA. The chain's CDR3 is CASSLSSDRGRQTQYF. The CDR3 bases are TGTGCCAGCAGCTTATCGTCTGACAGGGGACGGCAGACCCAGTACTTC.